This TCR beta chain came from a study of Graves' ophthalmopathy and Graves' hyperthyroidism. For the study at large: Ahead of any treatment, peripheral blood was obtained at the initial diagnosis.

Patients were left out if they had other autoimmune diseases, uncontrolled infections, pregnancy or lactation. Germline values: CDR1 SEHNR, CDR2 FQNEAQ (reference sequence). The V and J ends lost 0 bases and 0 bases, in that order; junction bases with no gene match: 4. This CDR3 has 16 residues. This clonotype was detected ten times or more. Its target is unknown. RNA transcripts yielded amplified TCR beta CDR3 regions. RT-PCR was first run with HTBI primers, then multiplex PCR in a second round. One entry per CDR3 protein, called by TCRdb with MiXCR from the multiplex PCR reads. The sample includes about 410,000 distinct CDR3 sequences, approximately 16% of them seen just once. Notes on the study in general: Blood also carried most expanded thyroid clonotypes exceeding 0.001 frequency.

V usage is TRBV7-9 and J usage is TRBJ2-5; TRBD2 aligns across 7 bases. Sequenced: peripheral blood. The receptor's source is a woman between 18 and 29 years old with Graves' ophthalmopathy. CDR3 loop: CASSLAGGVHQETQYF. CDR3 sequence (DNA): TGTGCCAGCAGCTTAGCGGGAGGGGTTCACCAAGAGACCCAGTACTTC. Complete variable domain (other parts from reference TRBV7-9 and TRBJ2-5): DTGVSQNPRHKITKRGQNVTFRCDPISEHNRLYWYRQTLGQGPEFLTYFQNEAQLEKSRLLSDRFSAERPKGSFSTLEIQRTEQGDSAMYLCASSLAGGVHQETQYFGPGTRLLVL.